These T cell receptor beta chains were read from a single sample in a study of shared clonotypes between healthy human individuals. TCRdb keeps only in-frame clones here, not all; method: immunoSEQ multiplex PCR. In the table there are about a million clones, over 60% of which are singletons. The sequencing input was memory CD4+ T cells sorted from blood. The receptors derive from a man younger than 30 in good health. Both conserved end residues are part of each CDR3.

TRBJ1-4 TRBV4-2 CASSPHNGEKLFF
TRBJ2-1 TRBV11-2 CASSAGQGANEQFF
TRBJ1-4 TRBV14 CASSQLGTGGAKLFF
TRBJ2-7 TRBV6-1 CASSTTNSVQYF
TRBJ2-5 TRBV7-9 CASSLAWGEAQETQYF
TRBJ2-7 TRBV7-9 CASSTPANTGDYDYEQYF
TRBJ2-3 TRBV5-1 CASSFGGPDTQYF
TRBJ2-7 TRBV19 CASSIDGVARGYEQYF
TRBJ2-7 TRBV6-5 CASSSAGTGAREQYF
TRBJ2-7 TRBV6-1 CASSEDRALEQYF
TRBJ1-2 TRBV5-8 CASSFWTVPNYGYTF